This TCR beta chain stems from a study of OX40 agonist ivuxolimab in advanced cancers. Across the whole study: Aged roughly 23 to 79 with a mean of approximately 57 years, they were almost 85% male. Study-level points and caveats: In the 0.1 to 3.0 mg/kg range, CD4+ and CD8+ blood T cells had expanded clonally by week 6.

This clone was seen just once. Its antigen is unknown. Profiling relied on immunoSEQ multiplex PCR, and the TCRdb table lists in-frame clones only, not all of them. The data show fewer than 65,000 clones, 82% seen once. A history of autoimmune disease or systemic immunosuppression excluded patients. Patients had blood sampled at baseline and again on cycle 4 day 1 and cycle 7 day 1. This CDR3 is 15 amino acids long. Germline CDR1 SEHNR, CDR2 FQNEAQ (reference sequence). After removal of 5 bases from V and 2 bases from J, the junction contained 8 bases not matched to a gene. The chain uses TRBV7-9 and TRBJ2-5; 7 bases align to TRBD2. The sequencing here drew on CD4+ or CD8+ T cells sorted from blood, taken in a trial of the OX40 agonist ivuxolimab. This TCR was sampled from an adult with an advanced solid tumor such as melanoma, head and neck, liver or kidney cancer. For the CDR3, the DNA is TGTGCCAGCAGCCAAGCGGGATTATGGCAAGAGACCCAGTACTTC. Translation: CASSQAGLWQETQYF.